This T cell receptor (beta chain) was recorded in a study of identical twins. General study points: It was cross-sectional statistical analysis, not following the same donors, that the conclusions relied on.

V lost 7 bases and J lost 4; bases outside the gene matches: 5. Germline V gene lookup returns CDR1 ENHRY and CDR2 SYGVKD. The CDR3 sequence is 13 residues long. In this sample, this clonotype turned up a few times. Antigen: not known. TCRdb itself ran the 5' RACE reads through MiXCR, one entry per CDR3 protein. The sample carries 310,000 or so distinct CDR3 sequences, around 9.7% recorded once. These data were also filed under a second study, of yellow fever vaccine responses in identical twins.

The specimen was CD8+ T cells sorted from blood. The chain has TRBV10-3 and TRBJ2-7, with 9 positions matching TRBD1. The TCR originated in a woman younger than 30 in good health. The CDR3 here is CAITGTGMYEQYF. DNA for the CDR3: TGTGCCATCACCGGGACAGGGATGTACGAGCAGTACTTC.